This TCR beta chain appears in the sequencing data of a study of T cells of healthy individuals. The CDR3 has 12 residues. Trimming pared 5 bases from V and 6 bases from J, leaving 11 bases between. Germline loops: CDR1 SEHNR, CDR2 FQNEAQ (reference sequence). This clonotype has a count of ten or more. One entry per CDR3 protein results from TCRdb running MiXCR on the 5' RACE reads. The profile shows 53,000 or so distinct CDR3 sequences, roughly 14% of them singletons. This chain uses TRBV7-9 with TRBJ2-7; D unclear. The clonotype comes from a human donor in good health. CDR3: CASSISNAEQYF. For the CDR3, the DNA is TGTGCCAGCAGCATCAGCAACGCCGAGCAGTACTTC.